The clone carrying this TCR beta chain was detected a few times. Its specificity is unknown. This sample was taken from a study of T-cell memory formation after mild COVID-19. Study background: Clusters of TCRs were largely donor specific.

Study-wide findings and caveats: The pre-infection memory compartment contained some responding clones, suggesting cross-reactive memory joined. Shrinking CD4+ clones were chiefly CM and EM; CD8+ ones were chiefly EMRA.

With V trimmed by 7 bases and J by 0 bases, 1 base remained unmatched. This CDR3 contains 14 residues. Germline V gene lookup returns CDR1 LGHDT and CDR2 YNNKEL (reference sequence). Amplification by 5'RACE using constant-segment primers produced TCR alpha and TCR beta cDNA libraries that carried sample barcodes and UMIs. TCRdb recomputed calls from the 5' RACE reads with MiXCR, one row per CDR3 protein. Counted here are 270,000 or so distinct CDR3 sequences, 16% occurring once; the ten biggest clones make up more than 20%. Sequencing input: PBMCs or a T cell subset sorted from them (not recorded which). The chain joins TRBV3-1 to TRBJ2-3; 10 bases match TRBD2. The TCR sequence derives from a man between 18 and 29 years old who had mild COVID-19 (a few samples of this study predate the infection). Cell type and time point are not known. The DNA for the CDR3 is TGTGCCAGCACACTAGCGGGGAGCACAGATACGCAGTATTTT. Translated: CASTLAGSTDTQYF.